The 31 T cell receptor beta chains given below trace back to one sample, sequenced in a study of cytotoxic CD8 clonotypes in ibrutinib-treated CLL. Libraries were prepared by immunoSEQ multiplex PCR; TCRdb keeps only in-frame clonotypes and omits some of them. The sample yields around 150,000 clones, more than 65% seen once. The source was PBMCs, collected after 12 months of ibrutinib treatment. All receptors derive from a human donor with chronic lymphocytic leukemia.

The chain has TRBV7-9 and TRBJ2-7; possibly TRBD1 or TRBD2 for D (6 bases each). V was pared by 4 bases and J by 4 bases, with 26 bases between. The length of the CDR3 is 18 residues. Germline lookup yields CDR1 SEHNR and CDR2 FQNEAQ (reference sequence). The CDR3 DNA is TGTGCCAGCAGCTCCCGTGGTTTGGGGGGCGCACGAGGATACGAGCAGTACTTC. This codes for CASSSRGLGGARGYEQYF.

The gene calls are TRBV4-1 and TRBJ1-2; D is perhaps TRBD1 (6 bases). V lost 5 bases, J lost 8 bases, and 24 bases lay in between. The CDR3 loop spans 16 amino acids. Germline-derived CDR1 and CDR2 are MGHRA and YSYEKL. This CDR3 is CASSSTQATGLGGYTF. CDR3 sequence (DNA): TGCGCCAGCAGCTCTACCCAGGCGACAGGCCTGGGAGGCTACACCTTC.

The V and J genes are TRBV7-2 and TRBJ2-7; 7 nucleotides align to TRBD1. The CDR3 extends over 15 amino acids. V shed 5 bases and J 1 base; nucleotides not matched to a gene: 8. Germline CDR1 SGHTA, CDR2 FQGNSA. The DNA for the CDR3 is TGTGCCAGCAGCCACCGGGACAGTGGTTCCTACGAGCAGTACTTC. Its protein is CASSHRDSGSYEQYF.

The chain employs TRBV9 and TRBJ1-2; a weak D match, TRBD1 (6 bases). The germline gives CDR1 SGDLS, CDR2 YYNGEE. Trimming stripped 3 bases from V and 2 bases from J, with 14 bases between. The CDR3 has 15 amino acids. In DNA, the CDR3 is TGTGCCAGCAGCGCCCGGGACAAAGGGAACTATGGCTACACCTTC. Its translation is CASSARDKGNYGYTF.

V and J are TRBV19 and TRBJ2-2, with 8 bases identical to TRBD2. Germline trimming cut 5 bases from V and 7 bases from J; bases unmatched to any gene: 12. CDR3 length: 16 residues. From germline, CDR1 is LNHDA and CDR2 SQIVND (reference sequence). The DNA for the CDR3 is TGTGCCAGTAGTCCTCGGACTAGCTATGACAGCGGGGAGCTGTTTTTT. Translated: CASSPRTSYDSGELFF.

The rearrangement uses TRBV4-2 and TRBJ1-6; no reliable D call. The CDR3 covers 16 residues. Germline CDR1 reads LGHNA; CDR2 reads YNFKEQ. The V end was cut by 2 bases, the J end by 0 bases, with 8 bases between. The CDR3 spells CASSQMGSSYNSPLHF. DNA of the CDR3: TGTGCCAGCAGCCAAATGGGGAGCTCCTATAATTCACCCCTCCACTTT.

The rearrangement uses TRBV15 and TRBJ2-2; D may be TRBD1 (6 bases). V was clipped by 4 bases and J by 6 bases, with 15 bases between them. The CDR3 totals 15 residues. The germline V gene encodes CDR1 LNHNV and CDR2 YYDKDF (reference sequence). The CDR3 DNA follows: TGTGCCACCAGCACCGACAGGTTGATGGCCGGGGAGCTGTTTTTT. It yields the protein CATSTDRLMAGELFF.

This sequence joins TRBV30 and TRBJ1-6; D ambiguous. CDR3 length: 13 residues. The germline V gene encodes CDR1 GTSNPN and CDR2 SVGIG (reference sequence). The CDR3: CALCVSYNSPLHF. In DNA form, the CDR3 reads TGTGCTTTGTGCGTCTCCTATAATTCACCCCTCCACTTT. Full variable domain (missing parts from reference TRBV30 and TRBJ1-6): SQTIHQWPATLVQPVGSPLSLECTVEGTSNPNLYWYRQAAGRGLQLLFYSVGIGQISSEVPQNLSASRPQDRQFILSSKKLLLSDSGFYLCALCVSYNSPLHFGNGTRLTVT.

V is TRBV28 and J is TRBJ1-4; 10 positions agree with TRBD1. The CDR3 is 13 residues long. Germline V gives CDR1 MDHEN, CDR2 SYDVKM. J lost 8 bases, V lost 8 bases, and 5 bases had no gene match. The CDR3 loop reads CASAGTGDEKLFF. DNA for the CDR3: TGTGCCAGCGCCGGGACAGGGGACGAAAAACTGTTTTTT.

J is TRBJ2-1 and V is TRBV19; D not certain. The CDR3 is 12 residues long. V shed 5 bases and J shed 8 bases, with 10 bases lying between them. From germline, CDR1 is LNHDA and CDR2 SQIVND (reference sequence). CDR3 protein: CASSPNGDEQFF. The CDR3 DNA follows: TGTGCCAGTAGTCCAAATGGGGATGAGCAGTTCTTC.

There are a few counts of this clone. This CDR3 reads CASVSSGNTIYF. As DNA, the CDR3 is TGTGCCAGCGTTAGCTCTGGAAACACCATATATTTT. This chain uses TRBV28 with TRBJ1-3; no clear D gene. This CDR3 region has 12 residues. The germline V gene has CDR1 MDHEN and CDR2 SYDVKM. Trimming shortened V by 8 bases and J by 0 bases, and 5 bases separated the two germline ends. The whole variable domain, filled in from reference TRBV28 and TRBJ1-3, reads DVKVTQSSRYLVKRTGEKVFLECVQDMDHENMFWYRQDPGLGLRLIYFSYDVKMKEKGDIPEGYSVSREKKERFSLILESASTNQTSMYLCASVSSGNTIYFGEGSWLTVV.

The genes are TRBV20-1 and TRBJ1-1; D remains ambiguous. The V and J ends lost 3 bases and 11 bases respectively, with 10 bases between them. The CDR3 loop spans 10 amino acids. CDR1 is DFQATT, CDR2 SNEGSKA, per germline (reference sequence). The CDR3 coding sequence is TGCAGTGCTAGGCGGTCGGTGGCTTTCTTT. Amino acid sequence: CSARRSVAFF.

The J gene is TRBJ1-2, the V gene TRBV5-6; D remains unclear. The CDR3 is made up of 15 amino acids. Trimming pared 3 bases from V and 5 bases from J, leaving 17 bases between. Germline CDR1 and CDR2: SGHDT and YYEEEE. The chain's CDR3 is CASSYYTPGGYGYTF. The DNA of the CDR3 is TGTGCCAGCAGCTATTACACACCCGGAGGTTATGGCTACACCTTC.

This clone was counted between two and nine times. The chain carries TRBV18 and TRBJ1-2; D gene unclear. Trimming took 3 bases from V and 3 from J, leaving 14 bases between them. This CDR3 is 15 amino acids long. Per germline, CDR1 KGHSH and CDR2 LQKENI. The CDR3 sequence is CASSPSVAADYGYTF. The CDR3, as DNA: TGTGCCAGCTCACCTTCGGTCGCGGCGGACTATGGCTACACCTTC.

V usage is TRBV7-3 and J usage is TRBJ1-2; a weak D match, TRBD1 (6 bases). The CDR3 runs 14 residues. CDR1 and CDR2 from the germline V gene are SGHTA and FQGTGA. Trimming stripped 5 bases from V and 7 bases from J, with 17 bases between. For the CDR3, the DNA is TGTGCCAGCAGCCTAGGCTCAGGGGTGGGTGGCTACACCTTC. Residues: CASSLGSGVGGYTF.

The rearrangement joins TRBV7-3 to TRBJ2-1; the D gene is possibly TRBD1 (9 bases). This CDR3 is 14 amino acids long. V was pared by 7 bases and J by 9 bases, with 19 bases between. From germline, CDR1 is SGHTA and CDR2 FQGTGA. CDR3 DNA sequence: TGTGCCAGCACCTCACAGGGGGCGGGAGGTGAGCAGTTCTTC. It encodes CASTSQGAGGEQFF.

The V and J genes are TRBV19 and TRBJ2-7; either TRBD1 or TRBD2 may fit D (5 bases each). The germline V gene has CDR1 LNHDA and CDR2 SQIVND (reference sequence). V lost 1 base and J 3 bases, leaving 10 bases between the germline ends. The CDR3 runs 14 residues. The CDR3 DNA sequence: TGTGCCAGTAGTATAGGACCGGGGCTCTACGAGCAGTACTTC. It codes for CASSIGPGLYEQYF.

This chain links TRBV13 with TRBJ1-2, with 7 bases fitting TRBD1. CDR1 and CDR2 from the germline V gene are PRHDT and FYEKMQ (reference sequence). V lost 5 bases to trimming and J lost 2 bases; unmatched junction nucleotides: 8. This CDR3 has 15 residues. The CDR3 spells CASSPTRGQNYGYTF. CDR3 DNA sequence: TGTGCCAGCAGCCCGACCAGGGGACAGAACTATGGCTACACCTTC.

In this sample, this clone is medium-sized. This chain links TRBV29-1 with TRBJ2-7, with a tentative D call TRBD1 (6 bases). CDR3 length equals 12 residues. Per germline, CDR1 SQVTM and CDR2 ANQGSEA. With 6 bases removed from V and 6 bases from J, the gap between germline ends came to 15 bases. This CDR3 is CSVQGSAPEQYF. The CDR3 nucleotides are TGCAGCGTACAGGGTTCTGCTCCCGAGCAGTACTTC.

The chain is built from TRBV19 and TRBJ1-2, with TRBD1 identical over 10 bases. The CDR3 loop spans 17 amino acids. CDR1 and CDR2 (germline): LNHDA, SQIVND (reference sequence). The junction had 11 bases not matched to a gene; V was cut back by 4 bases and J by 3 bases. The CDR3 DNA sequence: TGTGCCAGTAGTACCGGAGGCCGGACAGGGGGAGACTATGGCTACACCTTC. This encodes CASSTGGRTGGDYGYTF.

The CDR3: CAWGTRGARTDTQYF. The CDR3 DNA sequence: TGTGCCTGGGGGACACGGGGCGCCCGCACAGATACGCAGTATTTT. The rearrangement joins TRBV30 to TRBJ2-3; D is perhaps TRBD1 (6 bases). The CDR3 has 15 amino acids. CDR1 and CDR2 from the germline V gene are GTSNPN and SVGIG (reference sequence). V was clipped by 5 bases and J by 1 base, with 16 bases between them.

This sequence joins TRBV11-1 and TRBJ2-5; D tentatively fits TRBD1 or TRBD2 (6 bases each). This CDR3 is built from 15 residues. V was trimmed by 4 bases and J by 0 bases, leaving 12 bases between them. The germline CDR1 and CDR2 sequences are SGHAT and FQDESV (reference sequence). For the CDR3, the DNA is TGTGCCAGCAGCTCCACAGGGACTTACCAAGAGACCCAGTACTTC. This codes for CASSSTGTYQETQYF. Full variable domain (remainder filled in from reference TRBV11-1 and TRBJ2-5): EAEVAQSPRYKITEKSQAVAFWCDPISGHATLYWYRQILGQGPELLVQFQDESVVDDSQLPKDRFSAERLKGVDSTLKIQPAELGDSAMYLCASSSTGTYQETQYFGPGTRLLVL.

The rearrangement uses TRBV5-1 and TRBJ2-1; D is undetermined. The germline V gene encodes CDR1 SGHRS and CDR2 YFSETQ. The length of the CDR3 is 15 residues. V lost 0 bases to trimming and J lost 7 bases, with 14 bases between them. CDR3 nucleotide sequence: TGCGCCAGCAGCTTGGCCGCTGGTTTAGGAAATGAGCAGTTCTTC. This sequence encodes CASSLAAGLGNEQFF.

This rearrangement joins TRBV30 to TRBJ2-1, with 7 nucleotides matching TRBD2. This CDR3 comprises 14 residues. V gave up 2 bases and J gave up 7 bases; unmatched junction bases: 8. Germline V gene sequence: CDR1 GTSNPN, CDR2 SVGIG (reference sequence). The CDR3: CAWSPGTIRNEQFF. As DNA, the CDR3 is TGTGCCTGGAGTCCTGGGACTATTAGAAATGAGCAGTTCTTC. Looking up the rest from reference TRBV30 and TRBJ2-1 gives the full variable domain: SQTIHQWPATLVQPVGSPLSLECTVEGTSNPNLYWYRQAAGRGLQLLFYSVGIGQISSEVPQNLSASRPQDRQFILSSKKLLLSDSGFYLCAWSPGTIRNEQFFGPGTRLTVL.

The chain employs TRBV18 and TRBJ1-6, with TRBD1 matching over 7 bases. Per the germline V gene, CDR1 is KGHSH and CDR2 is LQKENI. This CDR3 has 16 amino acids. V lost 4 bases to trimming and J lost 10 bases; unmatched junction nucleotides: 13. In nucleotides, the CDR3 is TGTGCCAGCTCACACATGACAGGCCCCAGGGGGTCACCCCTCCACTTT. Protein sequence: CASSHMTGPRGSPLHF.

The chain links TRBV9 to TRBJ1-1; a possible D gene is TRBD1 (5 bases). V gave up 0 bases and J gave up 11 bases, with 14 bases separating them. Germline values: CDR1 SGDLS, CDR2 YYNGEE. This CDR3 contains 13 residues. The CDR3 DNA follows: TGTGCCAGCAGCGTAGTCGAAGTGGGGCGCGCTTTCTTT. This codes for CASSVVEVGRAFF.

V usage is TRBV7-9 and J usage is TRBJ1-4, with D tentatively TRBD1 (6 bases). Germline assignment: CDR1 SEHNR and CDR2 FQNEAQ (reference sequence). The CDR3 runs 16 residues. V was cut by 1 base and J by 7 bases, with 16 bases left in between. CDR3 DNA sequence: TGTGCCAGCAGCTTAGTAGGTACAGGGCGGAGTGAAAAACTGTTTTTT. Encoded protein: CASSLVGTGRSEKLFF. Drawing the rest from reference TRBV7-9 and TRBJ1-4, the complete variable domain is DTGVSQNPRHKITKRGQNVTFRCDPISEHNRLYWYRQTLGQGPEFLTYFQNEAQLEKSRLLSDRFSAERPKGSFSTLEIQRTEQGDSAMYLCASSLVGTGRSEKLFFGSGTQLSVL.

The V and J genes are TRBV11-2 and TRBJ2-2; D remains unclear. CDR3 size: 18 residues. Germline assignment: CDR1 SGHAT and CDR2 FQNNGV. V lost 2 bases and J 2 bases, leaving 18 bases between the germline ends. The CDR3 region is CASSLLFWLGPNTGELFF. The CDR3 nucleotides are TGTGCCAGCAGCTTATTGTTCTGGTTGGGTCCCAACACCGGGGAGCTGTTTTTT.

The chain uses TRBV25-1 and TRBJ1-3, with a possible D match to TRBD1 (5 bases). The length of the CDR3 is 16 residues. V lost 0 bases and J lost 3, with 12 bases in between. Germline loops: CDR1 MGHDK, CDR2 SYGVNS. Written as DNA, the CDR3 is TGTGCCAGCAGTGAATACGGGGCGGAACTTGGAAACACCATATATTTT. Its translation is CASSEYGAELGNTIYF.

The V call is TRBV19, the J call TRBJ1-2; D is perhaps TRBD1 (5 bases). Germline V gene lookup returns CDR1 LNHDA and CDR2 SQIVND (reference sequence). This CDR3 is 15 amino acids long. Trimming took 5 bases from V and 8 from J, leaving 21 bases between them. The CDR3 reads CASSFPGTAAGGYTF. DNA of the CDR3: TGTGCCAGTAGTTTCCCCGGGACGGCGGCTGGGGGCTACACCTTC.

The gene calls are TRBV6-5 and TRBJ2-7; 9 positions agree with TRBD1. J lost 5 bases, V lost 0 bases, and 5 bases had no gene match. The CDR3 runs to 15 residues. Germline V gene sequence: CDR1 MNHEY, CDR2 SVGAGI. CDR3 protein: CASSYSLDRGDEQYF. CDR3 coding DNA: TGTGCCAGCAGTTACTCCCTGGACAGGGGCGACGAGCAGTACTTC.